This passage covers 30 T cell receptor beta chains from one sample sequenced in a study of CD4 T cell repertoires and nickel. In TCRdb, the RT-PCR reads were re-called with MiXCR into one record per CDR3 protein. The sample lists some 300 distinct CDR3 sequences; around 50% were seen once. Sequences were obtained from CD4+ T cells from blood, not recorded whether cultured. These receptors came from a human donor in a nickel allergy study, with or without nickel allergy (not recorded which). It is not recorded whether this sample comes from one donor or several.

The gene calls are TRBV19 and TRBJ1-4, with a weak D call TRBD1 (6 bases). Germline loops: CDR1 LNHDA, CDR2 SQIVND (reference sequence). The V and J ends lost 6 bases and 2 bases respectively, with 10 bases between them. The CDR3 extends over 14 amino acids. CDR3 sequence reads: CASRTQGTNEKLFF. DNA of the CDR3: TGTGCCAGTAGAACGCAGGGGACTAATGAAAAACTGTTTTTT.

The chain couples TRBV7-3 to TRBJ1-3; maybe TRBD1 (5 bases). CDR3 length: 13 residues. Germline CDR1 SGHTA, CDR2 FQGTGA. The V end lost 8 bases, the J end lost 11 bases, and 19 bases lay between the germline ends. CDR3 residues: CASQRTAGGAIYF. As DNA, the CDR3 is TGTGCCAGCCAGCGGACGGCTGGGGGGGCCATATATTTT. The whole variable domain, remainder taken from reference TRBV7-3 and TRBJ1-3, is GAGVSQTPSNKVTEKGKYVELRCDPISGHTALYWYRQSLGQGPEFLIYFQGTGAADDSGLPNDRFFAVRPEGSVSTLKIQRTERGDSAVYLCASQRTAGGAIYFGEGSWLTVV.

The rearrangement links TRBV5-5 to TRBJ2-3, with 9 positions matching TRBD2. This CDR3 region has 17 residues. The V gene's germline CDR1 is SGHKS and CDR2 YYEKEE (reference sequence). V trimming: 4 bases; J trimming: 3 bases; junction bases outside the gene matches: 12. The CDR3 DNA is TGTGCCAGCAGCCCAGAGGGGCGGGGGGGCCGAACAGATACGCAGTATTTT. Translation gives CASSPEGRGGRTDTQYF. Variable domain in full (rest from reference TRBV5-5 and TRBJ2-3): DAGVTQSPTHLIKTRGQQVTLRCSPISGHKSVSWYQQVLGQGPQFIFQYYEKEERGRGNFPDRFSARQFPNYSSELNVNALLLGDSALYLCASSPEGRGGRTDTQYFGPGTRLTVL.

The rearrangement links TRBV6-5 to TRBJ2-2, with 9 bases fitting TRBD2. Germline assignment: CDR1 MNHEY and CDR2 SVGAGI. This CDR3 has 14 amino acids. V was clipped by 10 bases and J by 5 bases; unmatched bases: 8. The CDR3 reads CATLAGETTGELFF. In DNA, the CDR3 is TGTGCCACCTTAGCGGGGGAAACAACCGGGGAGCTGTTTTTT.

The chain carries TRBV16 and TRBJ1-5, with D possibly being TRBD1 (6 bases). CDR3 length: 13 residues. Trimming shortened V by 3 bases and J by 7 bases, and 10 bases separated the two germline ends. Germline V lookup: CDR1 KGHSY, CDR2 FQNENV. The CDR3 region has the DNA TGTGCCAGCAGCCAGGAGGGGGGGCAGCCCCAGCATTTT. Protein: CASSQEGGQPQHF.

The J gene is TRBJ2-3, the V gene TRBV9; possibly TRBD1 or TRBD2 for D (5 bases each). In germline, CDR1 is SGDLS, CDR2 YYNGEE. CDR3 length equals 15 residues. Trimming cost V 1 base and J 2 bases, with 11 bases left between them. CDR3 DNA: TGTGCCAGCAGCGTAAGGGACGGATTCACAGATACGCAGTATTTT. The encoded protein is CASSVRDGFTDTQYF.

This chain uses TRBV4-1 with TRBJ1-5; D gene unclear. V dropped 0 bases and J dropped 5 bases, with 8 bases sitting between them. Germline CDR1 is MGHRA and CDR2 is YSYEKL. The CDR3 runs to 14 residues. The CDR3 region is CASSQEAYYQPQHF. In nucleotides, the CDR3 is TGCGCCAGCAGCCAAGAGGCCTACTATCAGCCCCAGCATTTT.

This chain links TRBV7-2 with TRBJ2-7; TRBD1 is a possible D gene (6 bases). CDR3 length: 13 amino acids. Trimming stripped 2 bases from V and 8 bases from J, with 13 bases between. Germline CDR1 and CDR2: SGHTA and FQGNSA. The CDR3 spells CASSLTGQGQQYF. CDR3 DNA sequence: TGTGCCAGCAGCTTAACAGGGCAGGGGCAGCAGTACTTC.

This chain links TRBV27 with TRBJ1-4; 8 bases map to TRBD1. V trimming: 6 bases; J trimming: 6 bases; junction bases outside the gene matches: 15. Germline V CDR1 and CDR2: MNHEY, SMNVEV (reference sequence). CDR3 length: 17 residues. CDR3 in amino acids: CASRPRQGRFLDEKLFF. DNA of the CDR3: TGTGCCAGCAGGCCAAGACAGGGGAGGTTCCTTGATGAAAAACTGTTTTTT.

The chain has TRBV2 and TRBJ2-5; the D is unclear. The CDR3 is made up of 12 amino acids. V gave up 5 bases and J gave up 5 bases, with 9 bases separating them. Germline-derived CDR1 and CDR2 are SNHLY and FYNNEI. The chain's CDR3 is CASSYSEETQYF. In DNA, the CDR3 is TGTGCCAGCAGTTACTCGGAGGAGACCCAGTACTTC.

In this sample, this clonotype turned up a few times. The chain has TRBV10-3 and TRBJ2-3; 13 nucleotides match TRBD2. The CDR3 has 15 residues. Germline V gene data show CDR1 as ENHRY and CDR2 as SYGVKD. Trimming at V came to 7 bases and at J to 1 base, leaving 2 bases not matched to a gene. Written as DNA, the CDR3 is TGTGCCATCAACGGACTAGCGGGGGGCACAGATACGCAGTATTTT. It is translated as CAINGLAGGTDTQYF.

This rearrangement joins TRBV30 to TRBJ2-7, with D hard to call. The CDR3 has 12 residues. The germline V gene has CDR1 GTSNPN and CDR2 SVGIG (reference sequence). Trimming removed 1 base from V and 4 bases from J, with 8 bases in between. The CDR3 coding sequence is TGTGCCTGGAGTGCGAGTCCGTACGAGCAGTACTTC. Translated, it gives CAWSASPYEQYF.

The chain employs TRBV2 and TRBJ1-6; weak D call: TRBD1 (6 bases). In germline, CDR1 is SNHLY, CDR2 FYNNEI. Trimming took 7 bases from V and 10 from J, leaving 17 bases between them. This CDR3 has 14 amino acids. For the CDR3, the DNA is TGTGCCAGCAACCTACAGGGTCGGGAATCACCCCTCCACTTT. This sequence encodes CASNLQGRESPLHF.

Turning to this clonotype: Germline and junction disagree at one end, which may indicate a read error. The chain is built from TRBV7-7 and TRBJ2-7, with D maybe TRBD2 (6 bases). The CDR3 has 14 amino acids. The V gene's germline CDR1 is SSHAT and CDR2 FNYEAQ (reference sequence). In DNA form, the CDR3 reads TGTGCTAGCAGCCCTGCTGGAGGGTCCTACGAGCAGTACTTC. As protein: CASSPAGGSYEQYF.

This clonotype has a handful of counts. The chain links TRBV18 to TRBJ2-1; D is uncertain. Trimming cost V 0 bases and J 6 bases, with 9 bases left between them. CDR3 length equals 14 residues. CDR1 is KGHSH, CDR2 LQKENI, per germline. DNA for the CDR3: TGTGCCAGCTCACCACCGAGGCTCCTCAATGAGCAGTTCTTC. Amino acids: CASSPPRLLNEQFF.

The V call is TRBV3-1, the J call TRBJ2-5; 8 nucleotides line up with TRBD1. After removal of 2 bases from V and 3 bases from J, the junction contained 5 bases not matched to a gene. Germline V CDR1 and CDR2: LGHDT, YNNKEL (reference sequence). The CDR3 consists of 15 residues. The DNA for the CDR3 is TGTGCCAGCAGCCAAAGGACAGGGATCGAAGAGACCCAGTACTTC. Amino acid sequence: CASSQRTGIEETQYF.

This sequence joins TRBV9 and TRBJ1-4; the match to TRBD1 covers 7 bases. CDR3 length equals 18 residues. Germline values: CDR1 SGDLS, CDR2 YYNGEE. After removal of 0 bases from V and 7 bases from J, the junction contained 15 bases not matched to a gene. The CDR3 reads CASSVGAGGPFSGEKLFF. In nucleotides, the CDR3 is TGTGCCAGCAGCGTAGGGGCAGGGGGACCTTTTTCGGGTGAAAAACTGTTTTTT.

A few counts support this clonotype. V gene TRBV12-3 or TRBV12-4 combines with J gene TRBJ2-5; TRBD2 matches 8 bases. The CDR3 runs 15 residues. With 5 bases clipped from V and 2 bases from J, the junction kept 7 bases outside the gene matches. This CDR3 is CASSPPGTRQETQYF. The CDR3 nucleotides are TGTGCCAGCAGTCCCCCCGGGACTAGACAAGAGACCCAGTACTTC.

In its sample, this clonotype ranks as large. The chain combines TRBV4-2 with TRBJ1-2; weak D call: TRBD1 (5 bases). V lost 2 bases and J 5 bases, leaving 15 bases between the germline ends. From germline, CDR1 is LGHNA and CDR2 YNFKEQ. The CDR3 is made up of 15 amino acids. DNA for the CDR3: TGTGCCAGCAGCCAACCCCAGACAGACTCTTATGGCTACACCTTC. Amino acids: CASSQPQTDSYGYTF.

This chain joins TRBV19 and TRBJ2-1, with D maybe TRBD2 (7 bases). Germline CDR1 is LNHDA and CDR2 is SQIVND (reference sequence). Trimming shortened V by 2 bases and J by 4 bases, and 15 bases separated the two germline ends. The CDR3 runs to 16 residues. CDR3 region: CASSILGGAGYNEQFF. In DNA, the CDR3 is TGTGCCAGTAGTATATTAGGGGGGGCGGGGTACAATGAGCAGTTCTTC.

The chain couples TRBV4-1 to TRBJ1-2; 10 nucleotides agree with TRBD1. With 1 base clipped from V and 3 bases from J, the junction kept 5 bases outside the gene matches. There are 16 residues in the CDR3. CDR1 is MGHRA and CDR2 is YSYEKL in the germline V gene. The CDR3 here is CASSQVGTGVYYGYTF. CDR3 DNA sequence: TGCGCCAGCAGCCAAGTCGGGACAGGGGTTTACTATGGCTACACCTTC.

The rearrangement uses TRBV6-2 or TRBV6-3 and TRBJ1-1, with D tentatively TRBD1 (5 bases). This CDR3 has 16 residues. V lost 6 bases to trimming and J lost 1 base, with 18 bases between them. The germline V gene has CDR1 MNHEY and CDR2 SVGEGT. DNA for the CDR3: TGTGCCAGCAGCCCTCCAGAGGGGAGGGGGAACACTGAAGCTTTCTTT. Protein sequence: CASSPPEGRGNTEAFF.

The rearrangement joins TRBV2 to TRBJ2-7, with D unresolved. V was pared by 2 bases and J by 4 bases, with 0 bases between. The CDR3 sequence is 10 residues long. CDR1 and CDR2 (germline): SNHLY, FYNNEI. As DNA, the CDR3 is TGTGCCAGCAGTGAATACGAGCAGTACTTC. It encodes CASSEYEQYF.

By share, this clonotype counts as hyperexpanded (1% or more). The chain uses TRBV10-3 and TRBJ1-5; 7 bases align to TRBD1. Germline assignment: CDR1 ENHRY and CDR2 SYGVKD. Losses at the gene ends were 6 bases for V and 5 bases for J; bases not matched to a gene: 7. CDR3 length: 14 residues. The CDR3, as DNA: TGTGCCATCAGCCACGGGACAGATGATCAGCCCCAGCATTTT. Encoded protein: CAISHGTDDQPQHF.

The chain carries TRBV7-2 and TRBJ2-3; the D is unclear. The germline V gene has CDR1 SGHTA and CDR2 FQGNSA. There are 13 residues in the CDR3. The V end was cut by 1 base, the J end by 2 bases, with 4 bases between. The CDR3 region is CASSLENTDTQYF. In nucleotides, the CDR3 is TGTGCCAGCAGCTTAGAGAACACAGATACGCAGTATTTT.

The rearrangement joins TRBV4-2 to TRBJ2-3, with D unclear. The CDR3 covers 12 residues. V shed 3 bases and J shed 6 bases, with 7 bases lying between them. Germline V gives CDR1 LGHNA, CDR2 YNFKEQ. The CDR3 is CASSHYWDTQYF. CDR3 in DNA: TGTGCCAGCAGCCATTACTGGGATACGCAGTATTTT.

This clonotype was found a few times. The gene calls are TRBV6-1 and TRBJ1-6; TRBD1 is a possible D gene (5 bases). This CDR3 has 16 residues. Trimming removed 4 bases from V and 7 bases from J, with 17 bases in between. Germline CDR1 reads MNHNS; CDR2 reads SASEGT. CDR3 amino acids: CASSVGPPGGNSPLHF. Written as DNA, the CDR3 is TGTGCCAGCAGTGTTGGCCCCCCGGGGGGGAATTCACCCCTCCACTTT.

This clonotype was observed a few times. The V and J genes are TRBV11-2 and TRBJ2-7; maybe TRBD2 (7 bases). The CDR3 loop spans 16 amino acids. The germline V and J ends were trimmed by 1 base and 1 base, with 14 bases remaining between them. Germline V gene data show CDR1 as SGHAT and CDR2 as FQNNGV. The CDR3 loop is CASSLVGRGASYEQYF. The CDR3, as DNA: TGTGCCAGCAGCTTAGTAGGCCGGGGGGCTTCCTACGAGCAGTACTTC.

Worth noting for this clonotype: One junction end does not reproduce the germline sequence, and a read error may be involved. V is TRBV7-7 and J is TRBJ2-5; 8 bases are shared with TRBD2. CDR1 SSHAT and CDR2 FNYEAQ come from the germline V gene (reference sequence). The CDR3 has 15 residues. The CDR3 spells CASSLDGGAFETQYF. The CDR3, as DNA: TGTGCTAGCAGCTTAGACGGGGGGGCCTTTGAGACCCAGTACTTC.

J is TRBJ2-1 and V is TRBV9, with TRBD2 matching 7 bases. V gave up 0 bases and J gave up 2 bases; unmatched junction bases: 8. Germline V lookup: CDR1 SGDLS, CDR2 YYNGEE. The CDR3 has 17 amino acids. Here the CDR3 DNA reads TGTGCCAGCAGCGTAGGGGGGGGGACTACGGCCTACAATGAGCAGTTCTTC. Translated: CASSVGGGTTAYNEQFF. The whole variable domain, remainder taken from reference TRBV9 and TRBJ2-1, is DSGVTQTPKHLITATGQRVTLRCSPRSGDLSVYWYQQSLDQGLQFLIQYYNGEERAKGNILERFSAQQFPDLHSELNLSSLELGDSALYFCASSVGGGTTAYNEQFFGPGTRLTVL.